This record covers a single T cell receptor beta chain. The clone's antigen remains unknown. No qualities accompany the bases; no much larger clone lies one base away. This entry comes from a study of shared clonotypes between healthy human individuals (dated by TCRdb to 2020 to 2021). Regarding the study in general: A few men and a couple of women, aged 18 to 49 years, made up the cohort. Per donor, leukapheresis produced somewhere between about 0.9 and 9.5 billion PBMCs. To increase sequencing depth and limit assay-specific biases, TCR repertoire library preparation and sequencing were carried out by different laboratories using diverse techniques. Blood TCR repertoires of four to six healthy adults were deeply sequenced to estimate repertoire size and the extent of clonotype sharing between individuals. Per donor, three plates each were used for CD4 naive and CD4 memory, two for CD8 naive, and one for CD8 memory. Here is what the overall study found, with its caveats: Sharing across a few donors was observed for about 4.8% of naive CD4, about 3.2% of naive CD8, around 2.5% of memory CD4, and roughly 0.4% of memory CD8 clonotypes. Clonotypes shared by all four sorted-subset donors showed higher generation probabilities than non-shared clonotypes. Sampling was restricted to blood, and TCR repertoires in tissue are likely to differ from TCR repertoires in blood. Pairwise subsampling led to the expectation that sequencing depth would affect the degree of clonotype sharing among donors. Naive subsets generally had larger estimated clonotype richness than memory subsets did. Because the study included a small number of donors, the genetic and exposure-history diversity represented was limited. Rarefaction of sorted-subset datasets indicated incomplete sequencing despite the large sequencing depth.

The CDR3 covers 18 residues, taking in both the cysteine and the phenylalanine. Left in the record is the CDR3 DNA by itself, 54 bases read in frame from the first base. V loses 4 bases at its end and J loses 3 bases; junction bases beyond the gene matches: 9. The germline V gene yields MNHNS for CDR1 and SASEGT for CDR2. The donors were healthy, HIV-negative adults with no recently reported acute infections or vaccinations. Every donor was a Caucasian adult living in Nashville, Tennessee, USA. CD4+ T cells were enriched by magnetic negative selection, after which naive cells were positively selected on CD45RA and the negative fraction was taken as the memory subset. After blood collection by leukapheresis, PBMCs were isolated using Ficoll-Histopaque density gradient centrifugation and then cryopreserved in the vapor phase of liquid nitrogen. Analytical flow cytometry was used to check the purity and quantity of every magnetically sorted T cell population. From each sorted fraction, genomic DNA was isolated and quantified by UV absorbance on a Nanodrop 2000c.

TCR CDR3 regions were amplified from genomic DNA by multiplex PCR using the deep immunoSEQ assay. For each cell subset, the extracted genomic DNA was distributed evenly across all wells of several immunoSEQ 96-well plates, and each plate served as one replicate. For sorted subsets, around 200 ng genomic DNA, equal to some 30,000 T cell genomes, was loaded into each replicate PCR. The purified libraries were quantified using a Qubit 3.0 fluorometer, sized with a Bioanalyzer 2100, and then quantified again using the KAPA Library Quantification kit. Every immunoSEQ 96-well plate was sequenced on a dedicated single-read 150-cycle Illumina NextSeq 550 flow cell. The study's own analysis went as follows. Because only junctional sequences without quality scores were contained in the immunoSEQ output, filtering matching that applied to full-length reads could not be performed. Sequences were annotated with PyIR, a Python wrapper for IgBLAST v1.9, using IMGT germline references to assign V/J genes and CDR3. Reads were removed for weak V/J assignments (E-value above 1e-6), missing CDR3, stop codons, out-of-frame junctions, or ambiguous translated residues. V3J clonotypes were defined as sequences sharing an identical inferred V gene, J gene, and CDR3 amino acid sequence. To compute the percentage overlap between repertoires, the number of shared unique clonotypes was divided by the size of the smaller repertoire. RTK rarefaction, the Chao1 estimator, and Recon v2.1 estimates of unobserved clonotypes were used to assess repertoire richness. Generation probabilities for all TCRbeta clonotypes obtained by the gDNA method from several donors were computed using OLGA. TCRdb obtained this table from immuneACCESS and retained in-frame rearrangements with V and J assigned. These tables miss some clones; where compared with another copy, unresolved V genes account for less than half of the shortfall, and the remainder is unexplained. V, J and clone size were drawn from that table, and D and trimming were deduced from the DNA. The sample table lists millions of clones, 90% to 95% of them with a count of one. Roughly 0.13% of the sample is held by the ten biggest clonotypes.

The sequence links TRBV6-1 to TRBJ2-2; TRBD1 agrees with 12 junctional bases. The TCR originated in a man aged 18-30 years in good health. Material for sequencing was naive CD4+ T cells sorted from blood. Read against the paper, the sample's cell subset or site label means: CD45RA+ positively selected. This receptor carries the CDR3 CASSGDRGRSIYTGELFF. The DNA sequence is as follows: TGTGCCAGCAGTGGGGACAGGGGGCGTTCTATTTACACCGGGGAGCTGTTTTTT.